The rows below give T cell receptor beta chains drawn from one sample of a study of Graves' ophthalmopathy and Graves' hyperthyroidism. MiXCR, run by TCRdb on the multiplex PCR reads, gives a single entry per CDR3 protein. The top ten hold roughly 3% of the sample, which has 400,000 to 450,000 distinct CDR3 sequences, approximately 21% seen once. The sequencing sample was made of peripheral blood. These receptors originate from a woman aged 18-29 years with stable Graves' hyperthyroidism. Both conserved end residues are part of each CDR3. Each record gives: V gene, J gene, CDR3 protein.

V: TRBV28
J: TRBJ2-2
CDR3: CASSLYTLNTGELFF

V: TRBV6-5
J: TRBJ1-3
CDR3: CASSYSEDSGNTIYF

V: TRBV29-1
J: TRBJ2-5
CDR3: CSVGTVGETQYF

V: TRBV7-2
J: TRBJ2-7
CDR3: CASSLVVWTKQYF

V: TRBV6-1
J: TRBJ2-7
CDR3: CASSVEQTYEQYF

V: TRBV20-1
J: TRBJ2-2
CDR3: CSARDAARSTGELFF

V: TRBV6-2/TRBV6-3
J: TRBJ2-5
CDR3: CASSYSRSGRETQYF

V: TRBV6-1
J: TRBJ1-1
CDR3: CASSVGPNREGAFF

V: TRBV28
J: TRBJ2-7
CDR3: CASSWRTGTGDEQYF

V: TRBV7-2
J: TRBJ2-6
CDR3: CASSLRLAGANVLTF

V: TRBV30
J: TRBJ1-1
CDR3: CAWSLVNTEAFF

V: TRBV5-1
J: TRBJ1-1
CDR3: CVSSLGAGNTEAFF

V: TRBV7-8
J: TRBJ2-4
CDR3: CASSHLENIQYF

V: TRBV12-3/TRBV12-4
J: TRBJ1-2
CDR3: CASSLTNARGYTF

V: TRBV12-3/TRBV12-4
J: TRBJ2-7
CDR3: CASMQQGAAYEQYF

V: TRBV10-3
J: TRBJ1-1
CDR3: CAISELTGDTEAFF

V: TRBV27
J: TRBJ2-5
CDR3: CASSLWSSAPQETQYF

V: TRBV12-3/TRBV12-4
J: TRBJ1-1
CDR3: CASSLYSPNTEAFF

V: TRBV24-1
J: TRBJ2-6
CDR3: CATSDPSRQGPDSGANVLTF

V: TRBV6-5
J: TRBJ1-1
CDR3: CASSRGRGEAFF

V: TRBV20-1
J: TRBJ1-2
CDR3: CSAEGTEHYGYTF

V: TRBV12-3/TRBV12-4
J: TRBJ1-5
CDR3: CASSLVGTEHSNQPQHF

V: TRBV15
J: TRBJ1-1
CDR3: CATSRDHGAGGNTEAFF

V: TRBV19
J: TRBJ2-7
CDR3: CASSVSSGRAVEQYF

V: TRBV18
J: TRBJ2-7
CDR3: CASSPRGVDGHYEQYF

V: TRBV6-5
J: TRBJ2-7
CDR3: CASSYGPAGDEQYF

V: TRBV7-2
J: TRBJ2-7
CDR3: CASSLAIRQGADEQYF

V: TRBV3-1
J: TRBJ1-3
CDR3: CASSLGRGSIYF

V: TRBV27
J: TRBJ1-1
CDR3: CASSRSTGLNTEAFF

V: TRBV5-1
J: TRBJ2-5
CDR3: CASSQASGIGQETQYF

V: TRBV14
J: TRBJ1-6
CDR3: CASSQTGGTYNSPLHF

V: TRBV11-2
J: TRBJ2-7
CDR3: CASSSLSRGHYEQYF

V: TRBV9
J: TRBJ2-4
CDR3: CASSVGARDAKNIQYF

V: TRBV20-1
J: TRBJ2-2
CDR3: CSARDRQGTSGSWGTGELFF

V: TRBV12-3/TRBV12-4
J: TRBJ1-2
CDR3: CASSLGTEGVNGYTF

V: TRBV6-2/TRBV6-3
J: TRBJ2-7
CDR3: CASSPLAGAVSNEQYF

V: TRBV5-1
J: TRBJ2-2
CDR3: CASRWTGSSTGELFF

V: TRBV28
J: TRBJ2-5
CDR3: CASRPRLEETQYF

V: TRBV28
J: TRBJ2-7
CDR3: CASSLGTGASYEQYF

V: TRBV27
J: TRBJ1-2
CDR3: CASSYREGTYGYTF

V: TRBV18
J: TRBJ1-1
CDR3: CASSPNRVDEAFF

V: TRBV20-1
J: TRBJ2-5
CDR3: CSASGTSGSQETQYF

V: TRBV12-3/TRBV12-4
J: TRBJ2-5
CDR3: CASSLFAGNQETQYF

V: TRBV5-1
J: TRBJ2-5
CDR3: CASSLGTEETKYF

V: TRBV20-1
J: TRBJ1-5
CDR3: CSALDRGLNQPQHF

V: TRBV18
J: TRBJ1-5
CDR3: CASSPQGNQPQHF

V: TRBV7-2
J: TRBJ2-4
CDR3: CASSYGTGFDIQYF

V: TRBV6-5
J: TRBJ1-5
CDR3: CASSYSAGDQPQHF

V: TRBV20-1
J: TRBJ1-2
CDR3: CSLWDSRYGYTF

V: TRBV12-3/TRBV12-4
J: TRBJ1-6
CDR3: CASSLGLLRSPLHF

V: TRBV18
J: TRBJ2-5
CDR3: CASSPQRGQETQYF

V: TRBV27
J: TRBJ2-7
CDR3: CASNPAASGTSEQYF

V: TRBV24-1
J: TRBJ1-1
CDR3: CATSSGRGRQGTEAFF

V: TRBV5-6
J: TRBJ2-2
CDR3: CASSFVGGRGYTGELFF

V: TRBV30
J: TRBJ2-5
CDR3: CAWSVGGTSKTQYF